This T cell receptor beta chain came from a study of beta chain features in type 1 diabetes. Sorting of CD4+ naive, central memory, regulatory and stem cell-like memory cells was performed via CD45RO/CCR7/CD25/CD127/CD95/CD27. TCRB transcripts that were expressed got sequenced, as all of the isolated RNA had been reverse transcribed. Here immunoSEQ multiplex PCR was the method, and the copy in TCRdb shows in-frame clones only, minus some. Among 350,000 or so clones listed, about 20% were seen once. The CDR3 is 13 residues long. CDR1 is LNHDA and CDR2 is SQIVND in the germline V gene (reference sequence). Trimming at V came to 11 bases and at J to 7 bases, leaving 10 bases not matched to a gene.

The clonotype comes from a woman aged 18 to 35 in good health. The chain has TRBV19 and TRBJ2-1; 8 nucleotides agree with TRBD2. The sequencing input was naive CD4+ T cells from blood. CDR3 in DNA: TGTGCCGCCCCTGGCGGCGGGGGGAATGAGCAGTTCTTC. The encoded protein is CAAPGGGGNEQFF.